This TCR beta chain is from a study of T cells expressing NK-cell markers. Study information: Sorted T-cell subsets CD3+CD56+NKG2C+, CD3+CD56+NKG2C- and CD3+CD56-NKG2C+ were TCR beta-sequenced.

Study-level points and caveats: In several donors, dominant clonotypes made up about 28.3-60.1% of CD3+CD56-NKG2C+ cells. Dominant NKG2C+ clonotypes in 6 or 7 donors made up roughly 1.0-7.0% of CD8+ T cells.

Germline CDR1 and CDR2: SGHRS and YFSETQ. The CDR3 loop spans 12 amino acids. The cDNA for TCR beta came from 5'RACE template switching with UMIs. TCRdb re-called the 5' RACE reads; every CDR3 protein appears as one record, without DNA. Here the sample table reports fewer than 300,000 distinct CDR3 sequences. With regard to this clonotype: Its cognate antigen is unknown.

The TCR originated in a woman aged 18 to 75 in good health. The sequenced sample consisted of blood T cells: a sorted CD56 or NKG2C T cell subset, CD4+ or CD8+ T cells, or bulk PBMC T cells (not recorded which). This chain links TRBV5-1 with TRBJ1-2; TCRdb's D gene call, TRBD1, goes unchecked for lack of DNA. CDR3 sequence reads: CASSFQGDGYTF.